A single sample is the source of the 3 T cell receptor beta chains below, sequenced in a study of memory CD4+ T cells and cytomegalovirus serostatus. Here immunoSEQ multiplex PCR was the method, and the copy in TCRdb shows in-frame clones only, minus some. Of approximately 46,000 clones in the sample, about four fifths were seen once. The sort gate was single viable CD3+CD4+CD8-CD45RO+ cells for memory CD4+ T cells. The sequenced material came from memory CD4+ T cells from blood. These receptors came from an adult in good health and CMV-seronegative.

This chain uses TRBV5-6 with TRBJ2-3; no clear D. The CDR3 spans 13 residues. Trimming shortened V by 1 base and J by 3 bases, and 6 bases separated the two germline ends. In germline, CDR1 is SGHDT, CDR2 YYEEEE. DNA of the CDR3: TGTGCCAGCAGCTTGAGGCCAACAGATACGCAGTATTTT. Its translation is CASSLRPTDTQYF.

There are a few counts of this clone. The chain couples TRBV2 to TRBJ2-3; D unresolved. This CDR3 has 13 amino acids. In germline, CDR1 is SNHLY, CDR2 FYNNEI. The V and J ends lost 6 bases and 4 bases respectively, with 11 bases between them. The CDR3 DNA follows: TGTGCCAGCAGCCCCTTTTTGGCAGATACGCAGTATTTT. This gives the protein CASSPFLADTQYF.

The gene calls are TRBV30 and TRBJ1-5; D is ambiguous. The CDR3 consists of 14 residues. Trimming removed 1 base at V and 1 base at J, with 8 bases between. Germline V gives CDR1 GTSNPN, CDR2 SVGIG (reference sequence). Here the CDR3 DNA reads TGTGCCTGGAGTGCCGGCCAAAGCAATCAGCCCCAGCATTTT. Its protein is CAWSAGQSNQPQHF.